This T cell receptor (beta chain) originates from a study of blood T cell repertoires in COVID-19 (dated by TCRdb to 2019 to 2021). Study-wide context: Collaborator samples came from the United States, Italy and Spain and covered acute and convalescent phases of COVID-19. Samples came from the ongoing ImmuneRACE study (first 160 participants) plus 1,254 subjects from 6 global collaborators. Nearly every sample came with metadata listing a de-identified subject ID, COVID-19 status, age in years and sex. The repertoires were released in a freely available public database meant as a resource for research on the immune response to SARS-CoV-2. Where available, HLA class I and class II types were taken from metadata supplied by the sample provider and were not determined by assay-based typing. Deeply sampled blood TCRbeta repertoires from subjects exposed to, actively infected with, or recovered from COVID-19 were included in the dataset. The material from the prospective study consisted of cDNA or gDNA derived from T cells, B-cell-depleted T cells, or PBMCs.

The sample holds one count of this clone. No antigen is known for it. It has no much larger one-base neighbor in the sample; base qualities were not kept. Participants in the prospective study were enrolled through a virtual design, were aged about 18 to 90 years, and lived in about two dozen United States geographic areas. Cohort assignment in the prospective study relied on participant-reported clinical history from a screening survey and a study questionnaire. ImmuneRACE Cohort 3 recovered participants were defined by two consecutive negative NP/OP PCR tests, healthcare professional clearance, or symptom resolution. In the prospective study, whole blood, serum and a nasopharyngeal or oropharyngeal swab were collected from each participant by mobile phlebotomists. Prospective study participants could optionally give additional blood draws and questionnaires over a roughly 2-month period. Before DNA extraction, prospective study blood samples were shipped either frozen or at room temperature.

The immunoSEQ Assay, a bias-controlled multiplex PCR, was used to amplify TCRbeta CDR3 regions from genomic DNA. For the original study's pipeline: Within the assay, amplification of reference gene primers was used to estimate how many nucleated cells each sample contained. To quantify the absolute abundance of each unique TCRbeta CDR3 rearrangement, sequence reads were collapsed and filtered. For each sample, productive Simpson clonality was calculated as the square root of Simpson's diversity index across productive rearrangements. TCRdb took this table from immuneACCESS and kept in-frame rearrangements with V and J called. Such tables lack part of the clones; where checked against another copy, unresolved V genes explain under half of the gap, and the rest is unexplained. V and J calls plus clone size are reproduced from that table; the DNA served to infer D and trimming. The sample contains roughly 280,000 clones, roughly nine tenths of them found a single time. The biggest ten clones account for around 3% of the sample.

Overall study outcomes, separate from this receptor: The amount of clinical and demographic metadata varied by source and participant and was provided uncurated.

The sequenced sample consisted of PBMCs or T cells enriched from blood (not recorded which). The receptor comes from a woman between 45 and 60 years old who had recovered from COVID-19.

The CDR3 region reads CASGITGTVGGGYTF. The DNA sequence follows: TGTGCCAGCGGAATAACAGGGACGGTAGGAGGTGGCTACACCTTC. In this chain, TRBV27 is recombined with TRBJ1-2, with a weak D call of TRBD1 (6 bases match). The CDR3 starts with the cysteine, ends with the phenylalanine, and has 15 residues. Only the CDR3 DNA is retained, 45 bases long and in frame from the first base. V was cut back by 8 bases and J by 7 bases, leaving a gap of 23 bases between them. CDR1 and CDR2 are drawn from the germline V gene (reference sequence): MNHEY, SMNVEV.